Following are 21 T cell receptor beta chains from one sample sequenced in a study of blood T cell repertoires in COVID-19 (dated by TCRdb to 2020 to 2022). The protocol used for the library was the immunoSEQ multiplex PCR assay. Sourced from immuneACCESS, this table was stored by TCRdb with only in-frame sequences that have V and J called. A share of the clones is absent; for the studies checked, an unresolved V gene accounts for under half, and the remainder has no known explanation. The sample table lists some 350,000 clones, about nine tenths of them with a count of one. Jointly, the top ten make up about 7.3% of the sample. Specimen: peripheral blood. These receptors were obtained from a woman aged 70 to 79 with COVID-19, enrolled during active disease.

The chain combines TRBV7-2 with TRBJ1-1, with 11 bases matching TRBD1. This CDR3 comprises 15 residues. CDR1 SGHTA and CDR2 FQGNSA come from the germline V gene. Unmatched junction bases numbered 2, after V lost 1 base and J lost 4 bases. The DNA of the CDR3 is TGTGCCAGCAGCTTAGGGGGGACAGGGGGCACTGAAGCTTTCTTT. Translating it yields CASSLGGTGGTEAFF.

This chain connects TRBV30 to TRBJ2-1; 8 nucleotides match TRBD1. The ends lost 2 bases at V and 2 bases at J; junction bases unmatched: 5. Germline V lookup: CDR1 GTSNPN, CDR2 SVGIG (reference sequence). The CDR3 has 15 amino acids. CDR3 coding DNA: TGTGCCTGGAGTCTGGACAGGGCCCCCTACAATGAGCAGTTCTTC. Its protein is CAWSLDRAPYNEQFF. The variable domain in full, completed from reference TRBV30 and TRBJ2-1, reads SQTIHQWPATLVQPVGSPLSLECTVEGTSNPNLYWYRQAAGRGLQLLFYSVGIGQISSEVPQNLSASRPQDRQFILSSKKLLLSDSGFYLCAWSLDRAPYNEQFFGPGTRLTVL.

Only one count was recorded for this clone. The chain employs TRBV11-3 and TRBJ1-1, with TRBD1 as a possible D gene (6 bases). Germline values: CDR1 SGHNT, CDR2 YENEEA. The CDR3 is made up of 13 amino acids. Trimming took 3 bases from V and 4 from J, leaving 9 bases between them. CDR3 amino acids: CASSFAGVTEAFF. The CDR3, as DNA: TGTGCCAGCAGCTTTGCAGGGGTCACTGAAGCTTTCTTT.

J is TRBJ2-7 and V is TRBV7-6; 9 bases map to TRBD1. J lost 3 bases, V lost 0 bases, and 3 bases had no gene match. CDR3 length: 15 residues. Looked up from germline, CDR1 is SGHVS and CDR2 is FNYEAQ. Written as DNA, the CDR3 is TGTGCCAGCAGCTTAGCTCCGGACAGGGGCTACGAGCAGTACTTC. This gives the protein CASSLAPDRGYEQYF.

The chain is built from TRBV9 and TRBJ2-5, with TRBD2 matching 9 bases. The germline V gene encodes CDR1 SGDLS and CDR2 YYNGEE. Trimming at V came to 0 bases and at J to 7 bases, leaving 13 bases not matched to a gene. The length of the CDR3 is 17 residues. In DNA form, the CDR3 reads TGTGCCAGCAGCGTAGGTAGCGGGGGACGGGGTATCGGGACCCAGTACTTC. Encoded protein: CASSVGSGGRGIGTQYF.

This rearrangement joins TRBV7-9 to TRBJ2-5, with 7 bases fitting TRBD1. Trimming cost V 6 bases and J 4 bases; bases outside gene matches: 2. The CDR3 is 12 amino acids. Germline loops: CDR1 SEHNR, CDR2 FQNEAQ (reference sequence). The CDR3 DNA follows: TGTGCCAGCAGTGCAGGGGGAGAGACCCAGTACTTC. The encoded protein is CASSAGGETQYF.

Concerning this clone: The sample carries other DNA sequences with the same CDR3. V gene TRBV27 combines with J gene TRBJ1-1; D may be TRBD1 (6 bases). V was shortened by 5 bases and J by 1 base, with 8 bases between the two germline ends. CDR1 is MNHEY and CDR2 is SMNVEV in the germline V gene (reference sequence). The length of the CDR3 is 13 residues. In DNA, the CDR3 is TGTGCCAGCAGTCTCAGGGGGAACACTGAAGCTTTCTTT. Its protein is CASSLRGNTEAFF.

The CDR3 DNA reads TGTGCCAGCAGCTTTCCGGGACAGGGTGGTGGCACAGATACGCAGTATTTT. Translation: CASSFPGQGGGTDTQYF. The chain couples TRBV7-9 to TRBJ2-3, with 9 bases identical to TRBD1. V trimming: 3 bases; J trimming: 1 base; junction bases outside the gene matches: 8. Germline V gene sequence: CDR1 SEHNR, CDR2 FQNEAQ (reference sequence). This CDR3 spans 17 amino acids.

The sample holds a few counts of this clone. The chain is built from TRBV5-1 and TRBJ1-1; D is ambiguous. CDR3 length: 15 residues. Deletions cut 1 base from V and 4 bases from J, with 14 bases between. The germline gives CDR1 SGHRS, CDR2 YFSETQ. This CDR3 is CASSLSWETSTEAFF. DNA of the CDR3: TGCGCCAGCAGCTTGTCCTGGGAGACGAGCACTGAAGCTTTCTTT.

The chain joins TRBV6-5 to TRBJ1-6; D might be TRBD1 (6 bases). Germline V gene sequence: CDR1 MNHEY, CDR2 SVGAGI. The CDR3 loop spans 13 amino acids. The V end lost 7 bases, the J end lost 6 bases, and 10 bases lay between the germline ends. CDR3 nucleotides: TGTGCCAGCATCTCAGGGGTTAATTCACCCCTCCACTTT. It codes for CASISGVNSPLHF.

The rearrangement joins TRBV9 to TRBJ1-2, with D perhaps matching TRBD1 (6 bases). Per the germline V gene, CDR1 is SGDLS and CDR2 is YYNGEE. The CDR3 spans 15 residues. V was shortened by 0 bases and J by 4 bases, with 13 bases between the two germline ends. The CDR3 coding sequence is TGTGCCAGCAGCGTAGATGGGAGGGGGGGCTATGGCTACACCTTC. This gives the protein CASSVDGRGGYGYTF.

V and J are TRBV5-1 and TRBJ2-3; TRBD2 aligns across 11 bases. Trimming cost V 4 bases and J 6 bases; bases outside gene matches: 13. This CDR3 contains 17 residues. Germline values: CDR1 SGHRS, CDR2 YFSETQ. CDR3 in amino acids: CASSDGLAGPRIDTQYF. The CDR3 DNA reads as TGCGCCAGCAGCGATGGACTAGCGGGTCCCCGAATCGATACGCAGTATTTT.

V gene TRBV7-2 combines with J gene TRBJ2-3; 16 bases fit TRBD2. The CDR3 sequence is 18 residues long. CDR1 is SGHTA, CDR2 FQGNSA, per germline. V dropped 5 bases and J dropped 6; count of bases not matched to a gene: 11. CDR3 amino acids: CASSLVGTSGGVRDTQYF. The CDR3 bases are TGTGCCAGCAGCCTAGTGGGGACTAGCGGGGGGGTCAGGGATACGCAGTATTTT.

On this clone: The sample carries other DNA sequences with the same CDR3. The rearrangement joins TRBV5-6 to TRBJ2-7, with 13 nucleotides matching TRBD2. The CDR3 runs to 15 residues. Germline lookup yields CDR1 SGHDT and CDR2 YYEEEE. J gave up 5 bases and V 2 bases, and 4 bases lay outside the gene matches. Written as DNA, the CDR3 is TGTGCCAGCAGCTTCCTACTAGCGGGGGGGCACGAGCAGTACTTC. Translating gives CASSFLLAGGHEQYF.

V and J are TRBV18 and TRBJ2-4; 8 bases are a match to TRBD1. V dropped 0 bases and J dropped 7; count of bases not matched to a gene: 8. CDR1 and CDR2 from the germline V gene are KGHSH and LQKENI. This CDR3 is built from 16 residues. CDR3 sequence (DNA): TGTGCCAGCTCACCACCGTCCTCAGGGACAGGTAACATTCAGTACTTC. Translation: CASSPPSSGTGNIQYF.

The chain combines TRBV6-2 or TRBV6-3 with TRBJ2-1; D is perhaps TRBD2 (7 bases). Between the trimmed V and J ends, which lost 2 bases and 5 bases, there was a span of 13 bases. Per the germline V gene, CDR1 is MNHEY and CDR2 is SVGEGT. This CDR3 has 15 amino acids. The DNA for the CDR3 is TGTGCCAGCAGTTACCGAGGGGGGGGGCACAATGAGCAGTTCTTC. Its translation: CASSYRGGGHNEQFF.

The CDR3 DNA reads TGCGCCAGCAGCTTCACAGGGGATCAGCCCCAGCATTTT. It specifies CASSFTGDQPQHF. The chain has TRBV5-1 and TRBJ1-5; 7 bases line up with TRBD1. V dropped 2 bases and J dropped 5; count of bases not matched to a gene: 1. Per the germline V gene, CDR1 is SGHRS and CDR2 is YFSETQ. The CDR3 consists of 13 residues.

The rearrangement joins TRBV5-1 to TRBJ2-7; 9 bases map to TRBD1. Looked up from germline, CDR1 is SGHRS and CDR2 is YFSETQ. V trimming: 4 bases; J trimming: 1 base; junction bases outside the gene matches: 6. The CDR3 consists of 15 residues. The CDR3 here is CASSLTDRGSYEQYF. For the CDR3, the DNA is TGCGCCAGCAGCCTTACTGACAGGGGGTCCTACGAGCAGTACTTC.

The count of this clone is one. The chain employs TRBV14 and TRBJ1-1; a possible D gene is TRBD1 (5 bases). CDR3 length equals 20 residues. Germline V gene data show CDR1 as SGHDN and CDR2 as FVKESK. Trimming shortened V by 3 bases and J by 3 bases, and 29 bases separated the two germline ends. The CDR3 reads CASSHSPRVFRRGRDTEAFF. The CDR3 nucleotides are TGTGCCAGCAGCCATTCCCCCAGGGTATTTCGGAGGGGTAGGGACACTGAAGCTTTCTTT.

This clone was seen more than once but under ten times. The chain joins TRBV12-3 or TRBV12-4 to TRBJ1-5, with no clear D. V was trimmed by 5 bases and J by 6 bases, leaving 11 bases between them. CDR3 length: 13 amino acids. This CDR3 reads CASSQIGGQPQHF. As DNA, the CDR3 is TGTGCCAGCAGTCAAATCGGAGGTCAGCCCCAGCATTTT.

The chain is built from TRBV5-6 and TRBJ1-1; a possible D gene is TRBD1 (5 bases). This CDR3 contains 13 residues. Germline CDR1 SGHDT, CDR2 YYEEEE. Trimming removed 2 bases at V and 4 bases at J, with 9 bases between. The CDR3 region is CASSFGGPTEAFF. DNA of the CDR3: TGTGCCAGCAGCTTCGGGGGACCCACTGAAGCTTTCTTT.